This T cell receptor (beta chain) was captured in a study of CD8 T cells in ankylosing spondylitis. Whole-study results and caveats: Enrichment of disease-linked clones was reportedly significant in matched ankylosing spondylitis synovial fluid.

Remarks on this clonotype: Its antigen remains unidentified. At one of its ends the junction is not consistent with the germline gene, which may arise from a read error.

Germline V gene data show CDR1 as DFQATT and CDR2 as SNEGSKA (reference sequence). This CDR3 region has 16 residues. Preparation of TCR beta libraries was done by quantitative 5'-RACE with molecular barcodes. From the 5' RACE reads, TCRdb called clonotypes with MiXCR, one entry per CDR3 protein. The sample holds under 150,000 distinct CDR3 sequences, approximately 9.9% seen once. The sequenced material came from blood, either unsorted or a sorted T cell fraction (not recorded which). The TCR originated in a male donor with ankylosing spondylitis or in good health (not recorded which). This chain uses TRBV20-1 with TRBJ2-1; possibly TRBD1 or TRBD2 for D (6 bases each). The CDR3 DNA follows: TGCTGTGCTAGAGATCTAGGGGGGCCAACCTACAATGAGCAGTTCTTC. Protein sequence: CCARDLGGPTYNEQFF.